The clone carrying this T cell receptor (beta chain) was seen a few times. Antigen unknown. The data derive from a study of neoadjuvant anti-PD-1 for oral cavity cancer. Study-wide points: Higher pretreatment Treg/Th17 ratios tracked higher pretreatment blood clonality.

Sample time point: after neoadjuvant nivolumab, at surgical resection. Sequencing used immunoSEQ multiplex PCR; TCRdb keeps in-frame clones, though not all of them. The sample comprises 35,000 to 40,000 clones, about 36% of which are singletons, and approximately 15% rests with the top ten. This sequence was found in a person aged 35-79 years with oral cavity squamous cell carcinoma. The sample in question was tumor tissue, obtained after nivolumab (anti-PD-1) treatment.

The CDR3 here is CASSETQLNTEAFF. CDR3 DNA: TGTGCCAGCAGTGAAACACAGTTGAACACTGAAGCTTTCTTT. The V call is TRBV2, the J call TRBJ1-1; D is undetermined. The CDR3 contains 14 residues. V shed 2 bases and J shed 0 bases, with 7 bases lying between them. Germline V gene data show CDR1 as SNHLY and CDR2 as FYNNEI. Full variable domain (outside the CDR3, taken from reference TRBV2 and TRBJ1-1): EPEVTQTPSHQVTQMGQEVILRCVPISNHLYFYWYRQILGQKVEFLVSFYNNEISEKSEIFDDQFSVERPDGSNFTLKIRSTKLEDSAMYFCASSETQLNTEAFFGQGTRLTVV.